The rows below give T cell receptor beta chains drawn from one sample of a study of human T cells and chemical hapten exposure. One entry per CDR3 protein results from TCRdb running MiXCR on the RACE reads. The sample records around 260,000 distinct CDR3 sequences, 7% to 10% being singletons. Sequencing was performed on whole blood, taken in connection with sensitization to the hapten diphenylcyclopropenone (DPC). The receptors derive from a woman in her forties with alopecia areata. Some clones in this sample may be carry-over from other donors' samples. Each CDR3 is given with its conserved first and last residue. D genes are given only for firm matches. Size is omitted from some rows. Given values are once, few, many or a class for expanded clones.

V gene,D gene,J gene,clone size,CDR3 protein,CDR3 DNA
TRBV4-1,-,TRBJ1-5,few,CASSQVASGGNQPQHF,TGCGCCAGCAGCCAAGTGGCGAGTGGGGGGAATCAGCCCCAGCATTTT
TRBV6-2/TRBV6-3,-,TRBJ1-6,-,CASSYSRDNSPLHF,TGTGCCAGCAGTTATTCGAGAGACAATTCACCCCTCCACTTT
TRBV18,-,TRBJ1-3,-,CASSPPSGRGNTIYF,TGTGCCAGCTCACCCCCTTCGGGGCGCGGAAACACCATATATTTT
TRBV5-1,-,TRBJ2-7,-,CASSLREQGEQYF,TGCGCCAGCAGCTTGCGGGAGCAAGGCGAGCAGTACTTC
TRBV5-1,TRBD1,TRBJ2-5,-,CASSLEGASETQYF,TGCGCCAGCAGCTTGGAGGGGGCCTCAGAGACCCAGTACTTC
TRBV29-1,TRBD2,TRBJ2-5,many,CSVAGTSGETAGETQYF,TGCAGCGTTGCCGGGACTAGCGGGGAGACGGCTGGTGAGACCCAGTACTTC
TRBV6-5,-,TRBJ1-3,few,CASSRLKGNTIYF,TGTGCCAGCAGTCGACTAAAAGGAAACACCATATATTTT
TRBV6-5,-,TRBJ2-7,-,CASSAQGGSSYEQYF,TGTGCCAGCAGCGCGCAGGGGGGATCATCCTACGAGCAGTACTTC
TRBV29-1,TRBD2,TRBJ2-1,-,CSVASGLAGGQSIPFF,TGCAGCGTTGCTTCGGGACTAGCGGGAGGGCAATCGATCCCGTTCTTC
TRBV4-3,-,TRBJ2-4,few,CASSPAGVDGAKNIQYF,TGCGCCAGCAGCCCGGCAGGGGTTGACGGGGCCAAAAACATTCAGTACTTC
TRBV4-1,-,TRBJ1-1,few,CASSQEDWGEAFF,TGCGCCAGCAGCCAAGAGGACTGGGGTGAAGCTTTCTTT
TRBV2,TRBD1,TRBJ2-7,-,CASSPLGQVTYEQYF,TGTGCCAGCAGCCCCTTGGGACAGGTCACCTACGAGCAGTACTTC
TRBV5-1,-,TRBJ1-1,few,CASSLGDSHTEAFF,TGCGCCAGCAGCTTGGGGGATTCCCACACTGAAGCTTTCTTT
TRBV20-1,TRBD2,TRBJ2-7,many,CSASSGRASGEQYF,TGCAGTGCTTCTAGCGGGAGGGCCTCCGGCGAGCAGTACTTC
TRBV27,-,TRBJ2-6,-,CASGPGTGSANVLTF,TGTGCCAGCGGTCCCGGGACCGGGAGTGCCAACGTCCTGACTTTC
TRBV9,TRBD1,TRBJ1-2,-,CASSGGTGAPNYGYTF,TGTGCCAGCAGCGGGGGGACAGGAGCACCTAACTATGGCTACACCTTC
TRBV7-9,-,TRBJ1-3,-,CASSLYRVSSGNTIYF,TGTGCCAGCAGCTTATACAGGGTCAGCTCTGGAAACACCATATATTTT
TRBV7-7,TRBD1,TRBJ2-7,many,CASSLGRGQEQYF,TGTGCTAGCAGCTTAGGCAGGGGGCAGGAGCAGTACTTC
TRBV20-1,-,TRBJ2-1,many,CSARGQGPRSYNEQFF,TGCAGTGCTAGGGGGCAGGGACCCCGCTCCTACAATGAGCAGTTCTTC
TRBV20-1,TRBD1,TRBJ1-5,few,CSASSGRGHNQPQHF,TGCAGTGCTAGTTCAGGCAGGGGGCACAATCAGCCCCAGCATTTT
TRBV29-1,-,TRBJ1-1,few,CSVVRGAEAFF,TGCAGCGTAGTCAGGGGTGCTGAAGCTTTCTTT
TRBV6-2/TRBV6-3,-,TRBJ1-2,-,CASSSPQGLAGYTF,TGTGCCAGCAGTTCTCCGCAGGGGTTGGCTGGCTACACCTTC
TRBV29-1,TRBD2,TRBJ2-1,-,CSAGRGGGYNEQFF,TGCAGCGCTGGGAGGGGAGGAGGCTACAATGAGCAGTTCTTC
TRBV28,-,TRBJ2-5,-,CASSSGQTKETQYF,TGTGCCAGCAGTTCTGGGCAGACCAAAGAGACCCAGTACTTC
TRBV18,-,TRBJ2-4,few,CASSPGTLGTNIQYF,TGTGCCAGCTCACCGGGGACGTTGGGCACAAACATTCAGTACTTC
TRBV29-1,-,TRBJ2-5,many,CSVGMETQYF,TGCAGCGTTGGAATGGAGACCCAGTACTTC
TRBV7-3,TRBD1,TRBJ2-7,-,CASSLMGQGGEQYF,TGTGCCAGCAGCTTAATGGGACAGGGAGGAGAGCAGTACTTC
TRBV7-2,TRBD2,TRBJ2-1,-,CASSLESRLAGEQFF,TGTGCCAGCAGCTTAGAGTCAAGACTAGCGGGGGAGCAGTTCTTC
TRBV12-3/TRBV12-4,TRBD2,TRBJ2-2,-,CASTPLVDAGGFGELFF,TGTGCCAGCACTCCCCTAGTTGATGCGGGAGGGTTCGGGGAGCTGTTTTTT
TRBV19,-,TRBJ2-7,-,CASSMYGPSEQYF,TGTGCCAGTAGTATGTACGGCCCCTCCGAGCAGTACTTC
TRBV7-8,TRBD2,TRBJ2-4,-,CASSSRTSGRGNIQYF,TGTGCCAGCAGCTCCAGGACTAGCGGGAGGGGAAACATTCAGTACTTC
TRBV7-9,TRBD2,TRBJ2-7,many,CASSSRRGGLTGSNSYEQYF,TGTGCCAGCAGCTCCCGTCGGGGGGGCCTTACAGGGTCTAACTCCTACGAGCAGTACTTC
TRBV9,TRBD1,TRBJ2-7,few,CASSATPTPGQGVYEQYF,TGTGCCAGCAGCGCCACACCCACGCCGGGACAGGGGGTCTACGAGCAGTACTTC
TRBV6-6,TRBD1,TRBJ2-3,-,CASSSGQGSDTQYF,TGTGCCAGCAGTTCGGGACAGGGATCAGATACGCAGTATTTT
TRBV28,-,TRBJ1-5,few,CASSVRFMSNQPQHF,TGTGCCAGCAGTGTCAGGTTTATGAGCAATCAGCCCCAGCATTTT
TRBV24-1,-,TRBJ1-2,once,CAPEGSRYGYTF,TGTGCCCCCGAAGGGAGTCGCTATGGCTACACCTTC
TRBV5-1,TRBD1,TRBJ1-1,many,CASSLEQGTGTEAFF,TGCGCCAGCAGCTTGGAACAGGGGACGGGTACTGAAGCTTTCTTT
TRBV6-2/TRBV6-3,TRBD2,TRBJ2-3,few,CASISPSGRHTQYF,TGTGCCAGCATTTCTCCTAGCGGGAGACATACGCAGTATTTT
TRBV4-1,-,TRBJ2-5,-,CASSQAPGLGRETQYF,TGCGCCAGCAGCCAAGCCCCGGGCCTCGGGAGAGAGACCCAGTACTTC
TRBV12-3/TRBV12-4,TRBD2,TRBJ2-1,many,CASRNSGRAIHEQFF,TGTGCCAGCAGGAATAGCGGGAGGGCCATTCATGAGCAGTTCTTC
TRBV3-1,TRBD1,TRBJ1-1,few,CASSQEGRGAFF,TGTGCCAGCAGCCAAGAGGGCAGGGGGGCTTTCTTT
TRBV12-3/TRBV12-4,TRBD2,TRBJ2-2,few,CASSSASGSSGTGELFF,TGTGCCAGCAGTTCGGCTAGCGGGAGTTCTGGCACCGGGGAGCTGTTTTTT
TRBV20-1,TRBD1,TRBJ1-5,few,CSAPRTGTSNQPQHF,TGCAGTGCTCCACGGACAGGGACAAGCAATCAGCCCCAGCATTTT
TRBV12-3/TRBV12-4,-,TRBJ1-4,-,CASSLLVRGELFF,TGTGCCAGCAGTTTATTGGTACGGGGAGAACTGTTTTTT
TRBV28,-,TRBJ2-7,many,CASSLGGAAYEQYF,TGTGCCAGCAGTTTGGGGGGAGCGGCCTACGAGCAGTACTTC
TRBV6-2/TRBV6-3,TRBD1,TRBJ2-1,-,CASSYTGGPIHEQFF,TGTGCCAGCAGTTACACAGGGGGACCTATCCATGAGCAGTTCTTC
TRBV2,TRBD1,TRBJ2-6,few,CASSGRTGRGSGANVLTF,TGTGCCAGCAGTGGGCGGACAGGTCGCGGCTCTGGGGCCAACGTCCTGACTTTC
TRBV3-1,-,TRBJ2-1,-,CASSQIPDFGNEQFF,TGTGCCAGCAGCCAAATTCCTGACTTCGGCAATGAGCAGTTCTTC
TRBV15,-,TRBJ2-7,many,CATSRGRDEQYF,TGTGCCACCAGCAGAGGTCGGGACGAGCAGTACTTC
TRBV27,-,TRBJ1-2,-,CASSFLSGLNYGYTF,TGTGCCAGCAGTTTCCTGAGTGGTCTTAACTATGGCTACACCTTC
TRBV6-5,TRBD1,TRBJ2-2,many,CASSSTGFTGELFF,TGTGCCAGCAGTTCGACAGGGTTCACCGGGGAGCTGTTTTTT
TRBV19,-,TRBJ2-2,-,CASSTPRRGNTGELFF,TGTGCCAGTAGTACCCCCCGACGGGGGAACACCGGGGAGCTGTTTTTT